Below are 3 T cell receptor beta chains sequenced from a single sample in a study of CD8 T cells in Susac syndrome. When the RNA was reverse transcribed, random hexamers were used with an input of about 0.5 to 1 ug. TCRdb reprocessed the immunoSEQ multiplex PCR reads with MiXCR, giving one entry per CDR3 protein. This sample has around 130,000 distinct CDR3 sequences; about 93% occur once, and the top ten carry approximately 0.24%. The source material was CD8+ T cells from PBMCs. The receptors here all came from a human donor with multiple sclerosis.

DNA for the CDR3: TGTGCCAGCAGCCGGCGGGAGGGCCAGGAGACCCAGTACTTC. Translating gives CASSRREGQETQYF. The rearrangement joins TRBV5-4 to TRBJ2-5; 9 nucleotides line up with TRBD2. Trimming cost V 4 bases and J 5 bases; bases outside gene matches: 6. CDR3 size: 14 residues. From germline, CDR1 is SGHNT and CDR2 YYREEE (reference sequence). The full variable domain, with the rest looked up from reference TRBV5-4 and TRBJ2-5, is ETGVTQSPTHLIKTRGQQVTLRCSSQSGHNTVSWYQQALGQGPQFIFQYYREEENGRGNFPPRFSGLQFPNYSSELNVNALELDDSALYLCASSRREGQETQYFGPGTRLLVL.

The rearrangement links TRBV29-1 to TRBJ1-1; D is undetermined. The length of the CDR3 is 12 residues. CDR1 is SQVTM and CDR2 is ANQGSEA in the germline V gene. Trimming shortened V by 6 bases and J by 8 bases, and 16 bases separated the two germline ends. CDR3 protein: CSVTPKRMEAFF. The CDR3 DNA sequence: TGCAGCGTCACCCCCAAAAGGATGGAAGCTTTCTTT.

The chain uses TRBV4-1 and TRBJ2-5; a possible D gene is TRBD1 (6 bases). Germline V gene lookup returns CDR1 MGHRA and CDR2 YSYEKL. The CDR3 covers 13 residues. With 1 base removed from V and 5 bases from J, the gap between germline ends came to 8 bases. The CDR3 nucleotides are TGCGCCAGCAGCCAAGTTCAGGGGGAGACCCAGTACTTC. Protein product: CASSQVQGETQYF.